One and the same sample provided the 22 T cell receptor beta chains below, sequenced in a study of tumour-infiltrating T cells in Burkitt lymphoma. Only in-frame clones appear in the TCRdb table, and some are missing; sequencing was by immunoSEQ multiplex PCR. The data show fewer than 3,000 clones, nearly 25% seen once. The sample consisted of tumor tissue from a relapse. The origin of the receptors is a human donor with relapsed Burkitt lymphoma. Some clones in this sample may be carry-over from other donors' samples.

The chain carries TRBV6-6 and TRBJ2-1; D unclear. The CDR3 has 13 amino acids. Per germline, CDR1 MNHNY and CDR2 SVGAGI (reference sequence). The V end lost 10 bases, the J end lost 0 bases, and 10 bases lay between the germline ends. The CDR3 DNA reads TGTGCCACCACCCGTAGCTCCTACAATGAGCAGTTCTTC. Its translation is CATTRSSYNEQFF.

This clone has just one count. The rearrangement links TRBV5-4 to TRBJ2-1; D remains ambiguous. CDR3 length: 15 residues. CDR1 SGHNT and CDR2 YYREEE come from the germline V gene (reference sequence). Trimming pared 0 bases from V and 4 bases from J, leaving 11 bases between. CDR3 sequence reads: CASSLGLTAYNEQFF. CDR3 coding DNA: TGTGCCAGCAGCTTGGGCCTGACCGCATACAATGAGCAGTTCTTC.

There are a few counts of this clone. This chain uses TRBV14 with TRBJ2-5, with 15 bases fitting TRBD2. The germline V gene encodes CDR1 SGHDN and CDR2 FVKESK. The CDR3 is 19 amino acids. Unmatched junction bases numbered 11, after V lost 1 base and J lost 5 bases. Here the CDR3 DNA reads TGTGCCAGCAGCCAAGGTCGGACTAGCGGGGGGGCAGATCGGGAGACCCAGTACTTC. Translated, it gives CASSQGRTSGGADRETQYF. The complete variable domain, with remaining parts taken from reference TRBV14 and TRBJ2-5, reads EAGVTQFPSHSVIEKGQTVTLRCDPISGHDNLYWYRRVMGKEIKFLLHFVKESKQDESGMPNNRFLAERTGGTYSTLKVQPAELEDSGVYFCASSQGRTSGGADRETQYFGPGTRLLVL.

The chain combines TRBV11-3 with TRBJ2-5; TRBD1 matches at 11 bases. CDR3 size: 15 residues. V dropped 3 bases and J dropped 5; count of bases not matched to a gene: 5. Germline CDR1 reads SGHNT; CDR2 reads YENEEA. CDR3 sequence (DNA): TGTGCCAGCAGCTTGGGGGACAGGGGGATGGAGACCCAGTACTTC. Protein: CASSLGDRGMETQYF.

The rearrangement joins TRBV2 to TRBJ1-2; TRBD1 aligns across 7 bases. CDR1 and CDR2 (germline): SNHLY, FYNNEI. The CDR3 is 14 amino acids. V was clipped by 7 bases and J by 6 bases; unmatched bases: 11. The CDR3 spells CASTSDRRLDGYTF. CDR3 nucleotide sequence: TGTGCCAGCACCTCGGACAGGCGGTTGGATGGCTACACCTTC.

The chain carries TRBV27 and TRBJ1-6, with D perhaps matching TRBD1 (6 bases). V lost 5 bases and J 7 bases, leaving 9 bases between the germline ends. Germline lookup yields CDR1 MNHEY and CDR2 SMNVEV (reference sequence). CDR3 length: 13 amino acids. The CDR3 bases are TGTGCCAGCAGTACTACAGGGAATTCACCCCTCCACTTT. Residues: CASSTTGNSPLHF.

This clone came up a few times. V is TRBV6-5 and J is TRBJ1-5; perhaps TRBD1 as D (5 bases). The CDR3 totals 15 residues. Per the germline V gene, CDR1 is MNHEY and CDR2 is SVGAGI. V lost 5 bases and J lost 3, with 14 bases in between. The CDR3 sequence is CASSPRRGVNQPQHF. The CDR3 DNA follows: TGTGCCAGCAGTCCCCGGCGGGGCGTCAATCAGCCCCAGCATTTT.

This clone was seen more than once but under ten times. Germline is not matched at one junction end, which may reflect a read error. This chain uses TRBV5-1 with TRBJ2-5; D uncertain. Per germline, CDR1 SGHRS and CDR2 YFSETQ. CDR3 size: 13 residues. Here the CDR3 reads CASSLVNQETQYF. CDR3 in DNA: TGCGCCAGCAGCTTGGTAAACCAGGAGACCCAGTACTTC.

By share, this clone ranks as large (0.1 to 1%). The same CDR3 also results from other DNA sequences found in this sample. The chain recombines TRBV27 with TRBJ2-7, with 7 bases that match TRBD1. Unmatched junction bases numbered 14, after V lost 6 bases and J lost 3 bases. CDR1 and CDR2 from the germline V gene are MNHEY and SMNVEV (reference sequence). The CDR3 length is 16 residues. This CDR3 is CASSASSGTVDYEQYF. CDR3 DNA sequence: TGTGCCAGCAGCGCCAGTTCCGGGACAGTAGACTACGAGCAGTACTTC.

A few counts support this clone. This chain uses TRBV28 with TRBJ1-6; TRBD1 agrees at 8 bases. The length of the CDR3 is 15 residues. Germline V gene sequence: CDR1 MDHEN, CDR2 SYDVKM. The ends lost 6 bases at V and 14 bases at J; junction bases unmatched: 15. CDR3 bases: TGTGCCAGCAGCCGACTCGGACAGGGAGTTAGGGCCCTCCACTTT. Translated, it gives CASSRLGQGVRALHF.

This rearrangement joins TRBV19 to TRBJ2-1; 11 nucleotides match TRBD2. The CDR3 length is 14 residues. Germline-derived CDR1 and CDR2 are LNHDA and SQIVND (reference sequence). V shed 8 bases and J 4 bases; nucleotides not matched to a gene: 4. This CDR3 reads CASSLAGGYNEQFF. As DNA, the CDR3 is TGTGCCAGTTCGCTAGCGGGGGGTTACAATGAGCAGTTCTTC.

By proportion, this clone is large. This chain links TRBV18 with TRBJ2-7; D is perhaps TRBD2 (5 bases). Germline V gene sequence: CDR1 KGHSH, CDR2 LQKENI. The CDR3 is 17 amino acids. V was pared by 3 bases and J by 0 bases, with 18 bases between. The CDR3 sequence is CASSPRFTLRGSYEQYF. The CDR3 DNA sequence: TGTGCCAGCTCACCCAGGTTCACCCTTCGGGGCTCCTACGAGCAGTACTTC.

This clone has a handful of counts. The CDR3 reads CASSPRPGAGEKLFF. The CDR3 nucleotides are TGTGCCAGCAGCCCTCGACCGGGAGCCGGTGAAAAACTGTTTTTT. The rearrangement joins TRBV9 to TRBJ1-4, with D hard to call. From germline, CDR1 is SGDLS and CDR2 YYNGEE. The CDR3 has 15 amino acids. Between the trimmed V and J ends, which lost 4 bases and 7 bases, there was a span of 17 bases.

The rearrangement joins TRBV27 to TRBJ2-7; D could derive from TRBD1 or TRBD2 (7 bases each). The V end was cut by 1 base, the J end by 3 bases, with 19 bases between. The germline CDR1 and CDR2 sequences are MNHEY and SMNVEV (reference sequence). The CDR3 runs to 17 residues. CDR3 amino acids: CASSLFSGGVAYYEQYF. CDR3 nucleotide sequence: TGTGCCAGCAGTTTATTCTCAGGGGGGGTAGCCTACTACGAGCAGTACTTC.

Turning to this clone: Mismatch with germline at one junction end may stem from a read error. The V and J genes are TRBV2 and TRBJ2-7, with D perhaps matching TRBD1 (5 bases). CDR3 size: 13 residues. Germline lookup yields CDR1 SNHLY and CDR2 FYNNEI. CDR3 protein: CASSEESRQGGPF. The CDR3 bases are TGTGCCAGCAGTGAAGAATCACGGCAGGGTGGGCCCTTC.

DNA of the CDR3: TGTGCCAGCAGTCCGGGTGGAGGGGTGAACACCGGGGAGCTGTTTTTT. It is translated as CASSPGGGVNTGELFF. The chain recombines TRBV5-4 with TRBJ2-2; maybe TRBD2 (6 bases). The CDR3 has 16 amino acids. V was cut by 5 bases and J by 1 base, with 15 bases left in between. Germline CDR1 reads SGHNT; CDR2 reads YYREEE (reference sequence).

J is TRBJ1-6 and V is TRBV5-5, with a possible D match to TRBD1 (6 bases). The CDR3 loop spans 14 amino acids. Germline V lookup: CDR1 SGHKS, CDR2 YYEKEE (reference sequence). Trimming removed 5 bases from V and 9 bases from J, with 15 bases in between. The CDR3 DNA follows: TGTGCCAGCAGTAATCAGGGGAGGGGTTCACCCCTCCACTTT. Its translation is CASSNQGRGSPLHF.

The table lists this clone with a few counts. The genes are TRBV13 and TRBJ2-1; 8 bases fit TRBD2. Germline V CDR1 and CDR2: PRHDT, FYEKMQ (reference sequence). The length of the CDR3 is 15 residues. The ends lost 5 bases at V and 10 bases at J; junction bases unmatched: 13. The CDR3 reads CASSPKWTSRDEQFF. CDR3 bases: TGTGCCAGCAGCCCCAAATGGACTAGCCGGGACGAGCAGTTCTTC.

This clone has just a few counts. This sequence joins TRBV7-9 and TRBJ2-7; D may be TRBD2 (5 bases). The CDR3 runs to 12 residues. Trimming removed 5 bases from V and 4 bases from J, with 9 bases in between. Germline CDR1 is SEHNR and CDR2 is FQNEAQ (reference sequence). CDR3 sequence: CASSEDFYEQYF. The CDR3 nucleotides are TGTGCCAGCAGCGAGGACTTTTACGAGCAGTACTTC. Full variable domain (rest looked up from reference TRBV7-9 and TRBJ2-7): DTGVSQNPRHKITKRGQNVTFRCDPISEHNRLYWYRQTLGQGPEFLTYFQNEAQLEKSRLLSDRFSAERPKGSFSTLEIQRTEQGDSAMYLCASSEDFYEQYFGPGTRLTVT.

This clone was found a few times. The V gene is TRBV19, the J gene TRBJ1-1; TRBD1 is a possible D gene (6 bases). Germline CDR1 LNHDA, CDR2 SQIVND (reference sequence). The CDR3 is made up of 14 amino acids. Trimming stripped 5 bases from V and 8 bases from J, with 18 bases between. CDR3 sequence: CASSLGAGRAEAFF. The CDR3 nucleotides are TGTGCCAGTAGTTTGGGGGCAGGGCGGGCCGAAGCTTTCTTT.

This clone was counted between two and nine times. This sequence joins TRBV7-3 and TRBJ1-1; D is perhaps TRBD1 (5 bases). The CDR3 extends over 13 amino acids. Trimming pared 5 bases from V and 4 bases from J, leaving 11 bases between. Germline V CDR1 and CDR2: SGHTA, FQGTGA. The DNA of the CDR3 is TGTGCCAGCAGCCCAGGGATGAGCACTGAAGCTTTCTTT. Residues: CASSPGMSTEAFF. Drawing the rest from reference TRBV7-3 and TRBJ1-1, the complete variable domain is GAGVSQTPSNKVTEKGKYVELRCDPISGHTALYWYRQSLGQGPEFLIYFQGTGAADDSGLPNDRFFAVRPEGSVSTLKIQRTERGDSAVYLCASSPGMSTEAFFGQGTRLTVV.

This clone was seen a handful of times. This rearrangement joins TRBV29-1 to TRBJ2-5; either TRBD1 or TRBD2 may supply D (5 bases each). V lost 4 bases and J lost 9, with 12 bases in between. This CDR3 has 11 residues. Germline V gene sequence: CDR1 SQVTM, CDR2 ANQGSEA. The CDR3 reads CSVGGRGSQYF. As DNA, the CDR3 is TGCAGCGTTGGGGGCCGGGGTTCCCAGTACTTC.